Below, one T cell receptor beta chain is given with its context. This clone's antigen is unknown. Per-base quality was not reported, and no clone a single base away is much larger than it. This sample is part of a study of CD8 T cells in Susac syndrome (dated by TCRdb to 2018 to 2020). The study in broad terms: Among the Susac syndrome patients who were sequenced, clinically active disease was present in more than 5 and clinical remission was observed in eight or nine. Repertoire sequencing was used to test whether CD8+ T cell activation and differentiation in Susac syndrome was antigen driven. At blood withdrawal, Susac syndrome patients were either therapy-naive, taking corticosteroids (in some cases with IVIg as well), or taking IVIg alone.

The paper as a whole reports these results and caveats: The CD4+ T cell repertoire of patients with Susac syndrome showed no detectable clonal expansion. The study acknowledged that relatively few individuals were included in the TCR sequencing and HLA analysis.

CDR1 and CDR2 were assigned from the germline V gene (reference sequence) as GTSNPN and SVGIG. CDR3 length: 16 amino acids, cysteine to phenylalanine. Left in the record is the CDR3 DNA by itself, 48 bases read in frame from the first base. Relative to germline, V is 2 bases shorter and J is 4 bases shorter, with 17 bases between their ends. RNA was extracted with the RNeasy kit and 0.5 to 1 ug was reverse transcribed using random hexamers. The immunoSEQ multiplex PCR assay, covering 54 Vbeta and 13 Jbeta segments, was used to amplify TCR beta CDR3 regions. PCR amplification bias was corrected using a synthetic template baseline for primer optimization and computational correction. As for the original processing: Reads were annotated to V, D and J genes per IMGT and analyzed with immunoSEQ Analyzer, keeping only productive sequences. To calculate clonality, Shannon entropy was normalized by log2 of the number of productive unique sequences and then subtracted from one. For each patient and control, public and private clones were evaluated within the 100 most prevalent clones. Susac-specific clones were defined as absent from healthy and MS cohorts, about 1,100 published viral clones and other ImmuneACCESS disease sequences. TCRdb's own reprocessing of the public reads used fastp at Q25 and MiXCR and kept productive beta chains. Rows merge per CDR3 protein into single entries with the most common DNA and genes. TCRdb, rather than the study authors, made the V and J calls. Here the sample has about 190,000 distinct CDR3 sequences; almost 96% occur a single time. The ten largest account for approximately 0.1% of the sample.

High-throughput TCR beta sequencing profiled peripheral blood CD8+ and CD4+ T cells from healthy donors, Susac syndrome patients and multiple sclerosis patients. Recently defined diagnostic criteria for definite or probable disease were met by the Susac syndrome patients. Bulk CD8+ and CD4+ T cells were purified by magnetic negative isolation, while CD8+ TEMRA cells were enriched using FACS. Blood was drawn into EDTA tubes, processed within 24 hours, and PBMCs were isolated by density gradient centrifugation. PBMCs intended for TCR sequencing were frozen in liquid nitrogen and were later thawed in a 37 degrees C water bath. The sorted or isolated CD4+, CD8+ and CD8+ TEMRA cells reached a purity of at least 90%.

The sample comprised CD4+ T cells from PBMCs. The rearranged segments are TRBV30 and TRBJ2-2; TRBD2 could be the D gene, as 5 bases match. The sequence was obtained from a human donor with Susac syndrome. This receptor carries the CDR3 CAWSRHSGFSTGELFF. The sequenced DNA is TGTGCCTGGAGTAGACACTCGGGATTCAGCACCGGGGAGCTGTTTTTT.